The TCR beta chain described here comes from a study of shared clonotypes between healthy human individuals. Overall study: Participating donors consisted of a couple of women and a few men aged 18 to 49. There were three CD4 naive, three CD4 memory, two CD8 naive and one CD8 memory plates per donor.

The authors' processing: Owing to the provision of junction-only sequences devoid of quality scores by immunoSEQ, filtering differed. Repertoires were generated with immunoSEQ multiplex PCR, while TCRdb's copy carries only in-frame clones and drops some. V and J calls and clone size are as listed in that table; D and trimming were resolved from the DNA. Of hundreds of thousands of clones listed, roughly 98% are singletons. In the naive CD8 group, cells lacked CD45RO and were positively selected for CCR7, so terminally differentiated effector memory CD45RA+ cells were left out. Trimming cost V 1 base and J 7 bases, with 14 bases left between them. The CDR3 has 15 residues. Germline CDR1 and CDR2: LNHDA and SQIVND (reference sequence).

This sequence originates from a man aged 30 to 39 in good health. V is TRBV19 and J is TRBJ1-5; D gene uncertain. Input material: naive CD8+ T cells sorted from blood. As DNA, the CDR3 is TGTGCCAGTAGTATAGTATTGGAGGGCCCGCAGCCCCAGCATTTT. It yields the protein CASSIVLEGPQPQHF.